A selection of T cell receptor beta chains follows, all from one sample in a study of cytomegalovirus exposure and HLA in healthy donors. The data were produced by immunoSEQ multiplex PCR, yet TCRdb's version contains in-frame clones alone and is incomplete. The sample lists some 170,000 clones; 70% to 85% were seen once. Sequenced sample: PBMCs. Receptors originate from a woman in her sixties in good health and CMV-seropositive. CDR3s include the opening cysteine and the closing phenylalanine or tryptophan. A D gene is named only where the DNA matches it firmly. The size of a clone is reported for some rows only, either as once, few or many, or as a class for expanded clones.

TRBV30	TRBJ1-4	TRBD1	NA	TGTGCCTGGGGGCCGGGACAGGGGTGGGGAAAACTGTTTTTT	CAWGPGQGWGKLFF
TRBV5-1	TRBJ2-5	NA	NA	TGCGCCAGCAGCTTGAATCTGGGAGAGCAGTACTTC	CASSLNLGEQYF
TRBV28	TRBJ2-2	TRBD2	NA	TGTGCCATGAGCAGCGGGGGCACCGGGGAGCTGTTTTTT	CAMSSGGTGELFF
TRBV2	TRBJ1-2	NA	NA	TGTGCCAGCAGCCCCCAGGAGGGGGGCTACACCTTC	CASSPQEGGYTF
TRBV18	TRBJ2-3	NA	NA	TGTGCCAGCTCACCACCAGTAGGCACAGATACGCAGTATTTT	CASSPPVGTDTQYF
TRBV5-6	TRBJ1-1	NA	NA	TGTGCCAGCAGCTTCGGGTCCATTAACACTGAAGCTTTCTTT	CASSFGSINTEAFF
TRBV4-1	TRBJ2-3	NA	NA	TGCGCCAGCAGCCAAGATCGGGGACGGGGGGCCTTCACTAGCACAGATACGCAGTATTTT	CASSQDRGRGAFTSTDTQYF
TRBV9	TRBJ1-6	TRBD1	NA	TGTGCCAGCAGCGTGCAACAGGGGGGACCCTATAATTCACCCCTCCACTTT	CASSVQQGGPYNSPLHF
TRBV5-4	TRBJ2-1	NA	NA	TGTGCCAGCAGCTTGCAGGGGTACAATGAGCAGTTCTTC	CASSLQGYNEQFF
TRBV7-2	TRBJ2-7	TRBD1	NA	TGTGCCAGCAGCATTATACCCGGGACAGGAGTAGCGCAGTACTTC	CASSIIPGTGVAQYF
TRBV18	TRBJ1-2	TRBD1	NA	TGTGCCAGCTCGCCTAAACCGCCAGGACAGGGGCACTATGGCTACACCTTC	CASSPKPPGQGHYGYTF
TRBV29-1	TRBJ1-3	NA	few	TGCAGCGTTGAAGATAACAGCGGGGGAAACACCATATATTTT	CSVEDNSGGNTIYF
TRBV15	TRBJ2-6	NA	NA	TGTGCCACCAGCAGAGAGACGTCTGGGGCCAACGGCCTGACTTTC	CATSRETSGANGLTF
TRBV27	TRBJ2-3	TRBD2	few	TGTGCCACCTCCCCCCCGGGACTAGCCCCAGATACGCAGTATTTT	CATSPPGLAPDTQYF
TRBV5-4	TRBJ1-4	NA	few	TGTGCCAGCAGCCTCGGGGGGGGGACTGAAAAACTGTTTTTT	CASSLGGGTEKLFF
TRBV7-3	TRBJ2-1	TRBD2	NA	TGTGCCAGCAGCCCAGGGACTAGCGGGTACAATGAGCAGTTCTTC	CASSPGTSGYNEQFF
TRBV7-9	TRBJ1-1	NA	NA	TGTGCCAGCACCTTTCAGGGGAACACTGAAGCTTTCTTT	CASTFQGNTEAFF
TRBV7-8	TRBJ1-6	NA	few	TGTGCCAGCAGTTTTCGGGGTGAATCACCCCTCCACTTT	CASSFRGESPLHF
TRBV10-3	TRBJ1-1	TRBD1	NA	TGTGCCATCAGTTCGGACAGGGCCACTGAAGCTTTCTTT	CAISSDRATEAFF
TRBV5-1	TRBJ2-3	NA	NA	TGCGCCAGCAGCCCGTTTCTGGATAGCCGAAGCACAGATACGCAGTATTTT	CASSPFLDSRSTDTQYF
TRBV6-5	TRBJ2-1	NA	NA	TGTGCCAGCAGTTACTCGCGTCTAGCACCATACAATGAGCAGTTCTTC	CASSYSRLAPYNEQFF
TRBV6-5	TRBJ2-7	TRBD1	NA	TGTGCCAGCAGTTACACACTACAGGGGACCTCCTACGAGCAGTACTTC	CASSYTLQGTSYEQYF
TRBV7-2	TRBJ2-2	NA	NA	TGTGCCAGCAGCGGGGTCCTAGGGGGCGGGGAGCTGTTTTTT	CASSGVLGGGELFF
TRBV19	TRBJ2-5	NA	NA	TGTGCCAGTAGTTTGGGCGGGGCCCAAGAGACCCAGTACTTC	CASSLGGAQETQYF
TRBV5-1	TRBJ2-3	TRBD2	NA	TGCGCCAGCAGCTTGGCAGGACTAGATGAGACGGATACGCAGTATTTT	CASSLAGLDETDTQYF
TRBV2	TRBJ1-5	TRBD1	NA	TGTGCCAGCAGGGACAGGGGAAATCAGCCCCAGCATTTT	CASRDRGNQPQHF
TRBV7-3	TRBJ2-1	TRBD2	NA	TGTGCCAGCAGCCGTGGCGGGACTAGCGGTTCCTACAATGAGCAGTTCTTC	CASSRGGTSGSYNEQFF
TRBV7-8	TRBJ1-3	TRBD1	NA	TGTGCCAGCAGCTTATGGGGGACAGGGGCTGGAAACACCATATATTTT	CASSLWGTGAGNTIYF
TRBV2	TRBJ1-2	TRBD1	few	TGTGCCAGCAGAAACTCCCAGGGACAGGGGAACTATGGCTACACCTTC	CASRNSQGQGNYGYTF
TRBV7-8	TRBJ2-3	TRBD2	NA	TGTGCCAGCAGCGGGACTACGATCCCCACAGATACGCAGTATTTT	CASSGTTIPTDTQYF
TRBV27	TRBJ2-5	TRBD2	few	TGTGCCAGCAGTTTACCGACTAGCGGGAGTAAAGAGACCCAGTACTTC	CASSLPTSGSKETQYF
TRBV5-4	TRBJ2-7	NA	once	TGTGCCAGCAGCCTCGAGAGGAGGTACGAGCAGTACTTC	CASSLERRYEQYF
TRBV6-1	TRBJ1-5	NA	NA	TGTGCCAGCAGCATCCTAGATGGTGATCAGCCCCAGCATTTT	CASSILDGDQPQHF
TRBV29-1	TRBJ1-1	NA	NA	TGCAGCGTTGAACACCTGGACGGGAAGAACACTGAAGCTTTCTTT	CSVEHLDGKNTEAFF
TRBV2	TRBJ1-1	NA	NA	TGTGCCAGCACGGGGGAGGGGGGTATTTCCACTGAAGCTTTCTTT	CASTGEGGISTEAFF
TRBV9	TRBJ2-7	NA	once	TGTGCCAGCAGCTCCCAGTTGATCTACGAGCAGTACTTC	CASSSQLIYEQYF
TRBV28	TRBJ1-6	TRBD1	NA	TGTGCCAGCAGTTTACCTCTATCCGGGACAGGTAACAATTCACCCCTCCACTTT	CASSLPLSGTGNNSPLHF
TRBV6-6	TRBJ2-3	NA	NA	TGTGCCAGCAGTCCCTACAGCACAGATACGCAGTATTTT	CASSPYSTDTQYF
TRBV18	TRBJ2-5	TRBD2	NA	TGTGCCAGCTCACCAGGGGGGGAAGAGACCCAGTACTTC	CASSPGGEETQYF
TRBV18	TRBJ2-1	TRBD1	few	TGTGCCAGCTCACCACCGCAGGGGGCCGTCTACAATGAGCAGTTCTTC	CASSPPQGAVYNEQFF
TRBV19	TRBJ1-3	NA	NA	TGTGCCACCAGACCAGGGGCCGCTGGAAACACCATATATTTT	CATRPGAAGNTIYF
TRBV6-6	TRBJ2-2	NA	few	TGTGCCAGCAGTTATTCTGACTTCACCGGGGAGCTGTTTTTT	CASSYSDFTGELFF
TRBV9	TRBJ1-1	NA	NA	TGTGCCAGCAGCGTAGGGTATTCGGGTGAAGCTTTCTTT	CASSVGYSGEAFF
TRBV5-6	TRBJ1-2	NA	NA	TGTGCCAGCAGCCCTTATGGGGGGGGCGTAAGGTACACCTTC	CASSPYGGGVRYTF
TRBV5-1	TRBJ2-3	TRBD2	NA	TGCGCCAGCAGCTCGGGACTAGCGGGAGGCGCGGATACGCAGTATTTT	CASSSGLAGGADTQYF
TRBV5-5	TRBJ2-7	NA	NA	TGTGCCAGCAGCTTGTTTCGGGACTCCTCTTTCTACGAGCAGTACTTC	CASSLFRDSSFYEQYF
TRBV5-1	TRBJ2-5	TRBD2	NA	TGCGCCAGCACACCGGGGGGGAGAGGAGAGACCCAGTACTTC	CASTPGGRGETQYF
TRBV27	TRBJ1-6	NA	NA	TGTGCCAGCAGTTTTTTTATCAATTCACCCCTCCACTTT	CASSFFINSPLHF
TRBV15	TRBJ1-1	NA	NA	TGTGCCACCAGCAGAGCCGGTGGGCCCTCGAAAACTGAAGCTTTCTTT	CATSRAGGPSKTEAFF
TRBV28	TRBJ2-2	NA	NA	TGTGCCAGCAGTTCCCTAGGGGTGGCGAACACCGGGGAGCTGTTTTTT	CASSSLGVANTGELFF
TRBV28	TRBJ2-1	TRBD2	NA	TGTGCCAGCAGTCTCAAATCTAGCGGGGGGGCCTACAATGAGCAGTTCTTC	CASSLKSSGGAYNEQFF
TRBV6-5	TRBJ1-5	NA	NA	TGTGCCAGCAGCCCACGGGGAGGGCCAAATCAGCCCCAGCATTTT	CASSPRGGPNQPQHF
TRBV2	TRBJ1-1	NA	few	TGTGCCAGCTGCCTGGCACAGATGAACACTGAAGCTTTCTTT	CASCLAQMNTEAFF
TRBV28	TRBJ2-1	NA	once	TGTGCCAGCAGTTTATTGACATCGGCCTCCTACAATGAGCAGTTCTTC	CASSLLTSASYNEQFF